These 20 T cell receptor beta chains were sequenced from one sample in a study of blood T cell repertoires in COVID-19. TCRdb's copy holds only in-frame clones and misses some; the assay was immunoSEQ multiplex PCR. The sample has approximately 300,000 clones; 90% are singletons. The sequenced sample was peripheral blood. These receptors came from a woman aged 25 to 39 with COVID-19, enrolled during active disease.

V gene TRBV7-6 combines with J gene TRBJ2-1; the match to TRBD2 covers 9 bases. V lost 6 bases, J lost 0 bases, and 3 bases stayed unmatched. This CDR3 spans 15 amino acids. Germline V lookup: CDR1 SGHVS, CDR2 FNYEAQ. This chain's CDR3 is CASSLLAGSYNEQFF. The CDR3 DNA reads TGTGCCAGCAGTTTACTAGCGGGCTCCTACAATGAGCAGTTCTTC.

The CDR3 is CASSQTDTQYF. For the CDR3, the DNA is TGCGCCAGCAGCCAAACAGATACGCAGTATTTT. This chain uses TRBV5-1 with TRBJ2-3; D ambiguous. The CDR3 has 11 residues. Germline lookup yields CDR1 SGHRS and CDR2 YFSETQ. Trimming removed 4 bases at V and 3 bases at J, with 3 bases between. Full variable domain (rest looked up from reference TRBV5-1 and TRBJ2-3): KAGVTQTPRYLIKTRGQQVTLSCSPISGHRSVSWYQQTPGQGLQFLFEYFSETQRNKGNFPGRFSGRQFSNSRSEMNVSTLELGDSALYLCASSQTDTQYFGPGTRLTVL.

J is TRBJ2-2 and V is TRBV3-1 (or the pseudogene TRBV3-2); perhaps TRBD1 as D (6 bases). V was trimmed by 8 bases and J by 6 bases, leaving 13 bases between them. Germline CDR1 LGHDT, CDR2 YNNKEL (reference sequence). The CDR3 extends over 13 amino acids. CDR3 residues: CASHGQSAGELFF. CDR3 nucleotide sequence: TGTGCCAGCCACGGACAGAGCGCCGGGGAGCTGTTTTTT.

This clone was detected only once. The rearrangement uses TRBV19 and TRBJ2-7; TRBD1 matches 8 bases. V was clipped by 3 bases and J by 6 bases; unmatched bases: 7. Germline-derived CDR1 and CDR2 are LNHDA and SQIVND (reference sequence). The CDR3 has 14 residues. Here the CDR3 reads CASSIGQGALEQYF. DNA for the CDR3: TGTGCCAGTAGTATCGGCCAGGGGGCCCTCGAGCAGTACTTC.

CDR3 protein: CASSWDSNYGYTF. The CDR3 DNA reads TGTGCCAGCAGCTGGGACAGTAACTATGGCTACACCTTC. V gene TRBV12-3 or TRBV12-4 combines with J gene TRBJ1-2, with 7 bases matching TRBD1. The CDR3 consists of 13 residues. V gave up 6 bases and J gave up 1 base; unmatched junction bases: 2.

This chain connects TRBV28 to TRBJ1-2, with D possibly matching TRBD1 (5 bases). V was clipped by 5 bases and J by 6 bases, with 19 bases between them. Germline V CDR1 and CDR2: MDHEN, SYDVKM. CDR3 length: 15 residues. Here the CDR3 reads CASSMGRGLPDGYTF. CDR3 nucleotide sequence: TGTGCCAGCAGTATGGGACGGGGACTGCCGGATGGCTACACCTTC.

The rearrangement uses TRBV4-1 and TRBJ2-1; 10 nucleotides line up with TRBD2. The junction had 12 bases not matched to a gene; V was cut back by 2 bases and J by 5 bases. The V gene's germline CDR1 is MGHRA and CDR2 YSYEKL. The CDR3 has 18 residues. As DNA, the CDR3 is TGCGCCAGCAGCCAATGGGCAGCCGTAGCGGGAGGCCACAATGAGCAGTTCTTC. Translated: CASSQWAAVAGGHNEQFF.

The CDR3 is CASSGAAGGEKLFF. CDR3 nucleotides: TGTGCCAGCAGTGGAGCCGCGGGAGGGGAAAAACTGTTTTTT. The genes are TRBV25-1 and TRBJ1-4; D ambiguous. The V end lost 4 bases, the J end lost 8 bases, and 14 bases lay between the germline ends. The CDR3 covers 14 residues. Germline CDR1 and CDR2: MGHDK and SYGVNS.

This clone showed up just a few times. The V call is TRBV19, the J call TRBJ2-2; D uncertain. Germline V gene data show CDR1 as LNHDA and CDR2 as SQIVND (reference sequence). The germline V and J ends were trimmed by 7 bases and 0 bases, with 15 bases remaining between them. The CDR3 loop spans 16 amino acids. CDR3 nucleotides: TGTGCCAGTAACCCCCTAGGCAGTCCGAACACCGGGGAGCTGTTTTTT. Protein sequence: CASNPLGSPNTGELFF.

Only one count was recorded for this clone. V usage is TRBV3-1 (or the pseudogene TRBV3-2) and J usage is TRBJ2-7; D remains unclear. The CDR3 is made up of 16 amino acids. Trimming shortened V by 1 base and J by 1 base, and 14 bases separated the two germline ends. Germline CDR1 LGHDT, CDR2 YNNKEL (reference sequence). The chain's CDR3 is CASSQGFRVTSYEQYF. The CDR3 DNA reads TGTGCCAGCAGCCAAGGATTCAGAGTGACATCCTACGAGCAGTACTTC.

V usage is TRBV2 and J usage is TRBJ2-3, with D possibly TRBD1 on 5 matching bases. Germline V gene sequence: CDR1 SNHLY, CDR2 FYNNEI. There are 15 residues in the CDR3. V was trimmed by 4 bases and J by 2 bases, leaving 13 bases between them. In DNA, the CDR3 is TGTGCCAGCAGTGGAGTTGGCAGGGCCACAGATACGCAGTATTTT. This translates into CASSGVGRATDTQYF.

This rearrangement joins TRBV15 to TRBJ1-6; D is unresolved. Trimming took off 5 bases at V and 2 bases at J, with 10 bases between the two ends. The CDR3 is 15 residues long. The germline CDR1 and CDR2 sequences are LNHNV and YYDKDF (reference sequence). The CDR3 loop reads CATSYTGTYNSPLHF. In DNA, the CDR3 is TGTGCCACCAGCTACACGGGGACCTATAATTCACCCCTCCACTTT. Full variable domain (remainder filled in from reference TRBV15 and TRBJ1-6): DAMVIQNPRYQVTQFGKPVTLSCSQTLNHNVMYWYQQKSSQAPKLLFHYYDKDFNNEADTPDNFQSRRPNTSFCFLDIRSPGLGDTAMYLCATSYTGTYNSPLHFGNGTRLTVT.

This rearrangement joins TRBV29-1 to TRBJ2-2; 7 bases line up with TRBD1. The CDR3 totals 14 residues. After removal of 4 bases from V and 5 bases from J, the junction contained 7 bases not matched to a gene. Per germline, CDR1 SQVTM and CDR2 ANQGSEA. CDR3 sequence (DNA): TGCAGCGTTGGTGGGACAGAGGGGACCGGGGAGCTGTTTTTT. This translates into CSVGGTEGTGELFF.

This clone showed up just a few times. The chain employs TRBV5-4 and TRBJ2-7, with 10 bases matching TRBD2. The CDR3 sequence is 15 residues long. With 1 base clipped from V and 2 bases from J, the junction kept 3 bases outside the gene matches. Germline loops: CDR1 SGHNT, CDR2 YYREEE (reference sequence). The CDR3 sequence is CASSLRLAGAYEQYF. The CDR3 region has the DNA TGTGCCAGCAGCTTGAGGCTAGCGGGAGCCTACGAGCAGTACTTC.

In DNA form, the CDR3 reads TGTGCCTGGGCCGTCACTAGCGGGAGCACAGATACGCAGTATTTT. Translating gives CAWAVTSGSTDTQYF. The chain uses TRBV30 and TRBJ2-3; TRBD2 agrees at 9 bases. CDR3 length: 15 residues. Trimming took 5 bases from V and 0 from J; bases not matched to a gene: 6. Germline assignment: CDR1 GTSNPN and CDR2 SVGIG (reference sequence).

CDR3 residues: CASSPDRGGTEAFF. CDR3 bases: TGTGCCAGCTCACCAGACAGGGGAGGCACTGAAGCTTTCTTT. The chain links TRBV18 to TRBJ1-1; 8 bases are a match to TRBD1. This CDR3 region has 14 residues. The ends lost 2 bases at V and 4 bases at J; junction bases unmatched: 3. Germline CDR1 reads KGHSH; CDR2 reads LQKENI.

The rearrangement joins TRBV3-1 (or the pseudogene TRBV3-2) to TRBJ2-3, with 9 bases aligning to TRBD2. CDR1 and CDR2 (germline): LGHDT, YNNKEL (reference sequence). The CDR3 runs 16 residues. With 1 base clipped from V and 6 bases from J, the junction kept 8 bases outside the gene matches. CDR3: CASSQVGGRAGDTQYF. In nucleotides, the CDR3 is TGTGCCAGCAGCCAAGTAGGCGGGAGGGCCGGGGATACGCAGTATTTT.

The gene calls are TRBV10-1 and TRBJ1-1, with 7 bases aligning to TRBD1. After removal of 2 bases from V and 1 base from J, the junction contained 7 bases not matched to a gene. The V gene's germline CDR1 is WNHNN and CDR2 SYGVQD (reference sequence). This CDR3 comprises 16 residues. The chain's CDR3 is CASSEDRDPSNTEAFF. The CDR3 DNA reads TGCGCCAGCAGTGAGGACAGGGACCCCTCGAACACTGAAGCTTTCTTT.

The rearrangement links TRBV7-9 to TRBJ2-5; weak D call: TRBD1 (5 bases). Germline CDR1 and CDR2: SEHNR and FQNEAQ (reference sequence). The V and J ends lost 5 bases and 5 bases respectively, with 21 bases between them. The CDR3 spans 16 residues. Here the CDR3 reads CASSIQTEVSWETQYF. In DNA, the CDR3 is TGTGCCAGCAGCATCCAGACAGAAGTGTCTTGGGAGACCCAGTACTTC.

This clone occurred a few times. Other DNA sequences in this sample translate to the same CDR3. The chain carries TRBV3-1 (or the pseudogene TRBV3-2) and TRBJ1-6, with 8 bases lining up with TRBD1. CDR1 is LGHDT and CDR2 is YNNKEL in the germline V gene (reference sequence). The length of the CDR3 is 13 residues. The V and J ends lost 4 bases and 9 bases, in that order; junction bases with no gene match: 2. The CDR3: CASSRDRGSPLHF. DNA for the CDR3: TGTGCCAGCAGCCGCGACAGGGGTTCACCCCTCCACTTT.